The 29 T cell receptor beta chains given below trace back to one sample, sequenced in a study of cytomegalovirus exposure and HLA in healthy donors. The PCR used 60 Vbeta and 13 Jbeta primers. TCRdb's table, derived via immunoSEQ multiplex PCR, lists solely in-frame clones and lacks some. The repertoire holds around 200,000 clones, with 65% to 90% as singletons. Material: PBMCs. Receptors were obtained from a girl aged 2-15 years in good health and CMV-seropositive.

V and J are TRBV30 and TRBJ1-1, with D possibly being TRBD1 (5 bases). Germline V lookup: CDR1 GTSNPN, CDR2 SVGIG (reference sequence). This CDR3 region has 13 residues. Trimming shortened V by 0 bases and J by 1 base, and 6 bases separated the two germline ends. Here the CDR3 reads CAWSVRGNTEAFF. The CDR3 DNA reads TGTGCCTGGAGTGTAAGGGGGAACACTGAAGCTTTCTTT.

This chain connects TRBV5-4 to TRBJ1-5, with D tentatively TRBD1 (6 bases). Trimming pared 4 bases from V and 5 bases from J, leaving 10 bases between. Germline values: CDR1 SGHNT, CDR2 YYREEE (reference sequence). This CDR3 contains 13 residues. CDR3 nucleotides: TGTGCCAGCAGCCATAACAGGGATCAGCCCCAGCATTTT. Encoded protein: CASSHNRDQPQHF. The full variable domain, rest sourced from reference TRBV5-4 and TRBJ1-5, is ETGVTQSPTHLIKTRGQQVTLRCSSQSGHNTVSWYQQALGQGPQFIFQYYREEENGRGNFPPRFSGLQFPNYSSELNVNALELDDSALYLCASSHNRDQPQHFGDGTRLSIL.

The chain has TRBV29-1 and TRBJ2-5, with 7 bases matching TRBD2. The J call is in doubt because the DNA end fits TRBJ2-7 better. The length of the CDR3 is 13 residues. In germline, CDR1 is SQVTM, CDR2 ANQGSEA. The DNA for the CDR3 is TGCAGCGTTGTGGGGGGGGACTCCTACGAGCAGTACTTC. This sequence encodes CSVVGGDSYEQYF.

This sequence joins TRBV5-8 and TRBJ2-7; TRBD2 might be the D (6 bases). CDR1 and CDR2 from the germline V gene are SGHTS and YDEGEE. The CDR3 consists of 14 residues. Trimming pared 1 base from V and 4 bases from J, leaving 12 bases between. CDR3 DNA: TGTGCCAGCAGCTTGTACGGGGACTCATACGAGCAGTACTTC. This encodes CASSLYGDSYEQYF.

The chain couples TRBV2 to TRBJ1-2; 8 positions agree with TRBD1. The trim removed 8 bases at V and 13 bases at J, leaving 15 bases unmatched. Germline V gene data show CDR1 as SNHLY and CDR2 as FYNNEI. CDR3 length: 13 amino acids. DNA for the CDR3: TGTGCCAGCGAAACCGGGACAGGTGGGCCCTGCACCTTC. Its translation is CASETGTGGPCTF.

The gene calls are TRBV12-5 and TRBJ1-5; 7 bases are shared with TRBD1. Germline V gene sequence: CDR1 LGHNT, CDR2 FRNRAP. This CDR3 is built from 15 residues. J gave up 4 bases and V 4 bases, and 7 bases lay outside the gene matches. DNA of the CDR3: TGTGCTAGTGGTTCTCCAGGGGGGTTAAATCAGCCCCAGCATTTT. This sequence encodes CASGSPGGLNQPQHF.

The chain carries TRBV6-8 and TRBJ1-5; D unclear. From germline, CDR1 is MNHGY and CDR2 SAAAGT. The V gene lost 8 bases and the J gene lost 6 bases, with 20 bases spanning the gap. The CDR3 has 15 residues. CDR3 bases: TGTGCCAGCTCGCTGCGCGGGGAGACCGGTCAGCCCCAGCATTTT. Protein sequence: CASSLRGETGQPQHF.

As DNA, the CDR3 is TGTGCCAGCAGAAGCGGCCACTCCTACGAGCAGTACTTC. Its protein is CASRSGHSYEQYF. The rearrangement links TRBV28 to TRBJ2-7, with D possibly matching TRBD2 (5 bases). V was shortened by 6 bases and J by 0 bases, with 9 bases between the two germline ends. This CDR3 contains 13 residues. Germline V lookup: CDR1 MDHEN, CDR2 SYDVKM.

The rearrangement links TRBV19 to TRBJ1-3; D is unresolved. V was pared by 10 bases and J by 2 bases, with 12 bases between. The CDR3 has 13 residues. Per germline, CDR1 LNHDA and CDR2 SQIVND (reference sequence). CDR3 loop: CATTRDTGNTIYF. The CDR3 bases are TGTGCCACAACCCGTGACACTGGAAACACCATATATTTT. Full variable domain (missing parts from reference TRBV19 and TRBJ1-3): DGGITQSPKYLFRKEGQNVTLSCEQNLNHDAMYWYRQDPGQGLRLIYYSQIVNDFQKGDIAEGYSVSREKKESFPLTVTSAQKNPTAFYLCATTRDTGNTIYFGEGSWLTVV.

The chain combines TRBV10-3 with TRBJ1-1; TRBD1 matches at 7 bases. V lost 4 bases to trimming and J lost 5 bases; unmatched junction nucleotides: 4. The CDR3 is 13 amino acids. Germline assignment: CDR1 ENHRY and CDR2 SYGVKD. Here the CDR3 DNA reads TGTGCCATCAGTGGGGACAGCTTAACTGAAGCTTTCTTT. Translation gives CAISGDSLTEAFF.

As DNA, the CDR3 is TGTGCCAGCAGCCCTGACTCATACGAGCAGTACTTC. Protein: CASSPDSYEQYF. This rearrangement joins TRBV11-2 to TRBJ2-7; D uncertain. The CDR3 totals 12 residues. CDR1 is SGHAT, CDR2 FQNNGV, per germline. V lost 5 bases and J lost 4, with 9 bases in between.

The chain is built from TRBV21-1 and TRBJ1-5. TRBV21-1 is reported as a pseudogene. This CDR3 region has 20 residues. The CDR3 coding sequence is TGTGCCAGCAGCAAAATCAACTCGGGGAGGTCAGGGTCCCTCAATCAGCCCCAGCATTTT. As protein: CASSKINSGRSGSLNQPQHF.

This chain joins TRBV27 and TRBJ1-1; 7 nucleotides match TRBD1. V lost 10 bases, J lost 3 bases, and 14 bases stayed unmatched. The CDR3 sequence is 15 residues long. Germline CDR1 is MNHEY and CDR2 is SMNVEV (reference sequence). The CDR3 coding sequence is TGTGCCACCAGATCTAAGACAGGGTCGGACACTGAAGCTTTCTTT. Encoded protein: CATRSKTGSDTEAFF.

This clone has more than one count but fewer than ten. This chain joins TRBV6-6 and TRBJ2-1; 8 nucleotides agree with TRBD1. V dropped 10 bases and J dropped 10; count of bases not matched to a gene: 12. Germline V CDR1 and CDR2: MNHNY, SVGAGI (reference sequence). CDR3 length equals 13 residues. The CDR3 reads CATKVIDRGEQFF. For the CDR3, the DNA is TGTGCCACCAAGGTCATAGACAGGGGCGAGCAGTTCTTC.

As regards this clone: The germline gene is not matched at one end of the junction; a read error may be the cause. The CDR3 loop reads CATSGEQATEAFF. For the CDR3, the DNA is TGTGCCACCAGCGGAGAACAGGCTACTGAAGCTTTCTTT. The genes are TRBV15 and TRBJ1-1; D perhaps matches TRBD1 (5 bases). This CDR3 contains 13 residues. Looked up from germline, CDR1 is LNHNV and CDR2 is YYDKDF (reference sequence).

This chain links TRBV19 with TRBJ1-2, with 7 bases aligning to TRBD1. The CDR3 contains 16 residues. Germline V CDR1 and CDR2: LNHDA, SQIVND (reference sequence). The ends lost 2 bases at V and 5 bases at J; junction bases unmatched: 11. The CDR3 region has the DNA TGTGCCAGTAGTATATACGGGACAGCCCCAGAATATGGCTACACCTTC. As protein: CASSIYGTAPEYGYTF.

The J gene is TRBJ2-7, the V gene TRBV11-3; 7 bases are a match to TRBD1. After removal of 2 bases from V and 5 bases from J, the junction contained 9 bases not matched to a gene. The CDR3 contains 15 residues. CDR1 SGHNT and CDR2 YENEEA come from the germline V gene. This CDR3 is CASSLRGGFFNEQYF. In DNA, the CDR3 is TGTGCCAGCAGCTTACGAGGGGGCTTCTTCAACGAGCAGTACTTC.

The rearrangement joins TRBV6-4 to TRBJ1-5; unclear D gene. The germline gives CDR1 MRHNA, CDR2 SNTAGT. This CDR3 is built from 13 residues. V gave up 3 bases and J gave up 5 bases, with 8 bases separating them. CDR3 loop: CASSEEEDQPQHF. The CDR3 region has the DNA TGTGCCAGCAGTGAGGAGGAAGATCAGCCCCAGCATTTT.

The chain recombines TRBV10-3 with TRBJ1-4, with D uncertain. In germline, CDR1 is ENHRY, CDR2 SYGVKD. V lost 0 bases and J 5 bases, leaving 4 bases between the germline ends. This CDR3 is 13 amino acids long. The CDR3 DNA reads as TGTGCCATCAGTGAGTCTCCGAATGAAAAACTGTTTTTT. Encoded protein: CAISESPNEKLFF.

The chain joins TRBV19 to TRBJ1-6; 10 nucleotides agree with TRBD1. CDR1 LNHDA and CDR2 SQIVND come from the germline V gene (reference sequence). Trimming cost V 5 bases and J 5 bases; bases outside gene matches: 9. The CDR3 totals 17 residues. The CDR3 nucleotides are TGTGCCAGTAGTCCCGACAGGGGGCGCCTGAATAATTCACCCCTCCACTTT. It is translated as CASSPDRGRLNNSPLHF. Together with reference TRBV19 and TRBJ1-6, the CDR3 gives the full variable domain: DGGITQSPKYLFRKEGQNVTLSCEQNLNHDAMYWYRQDPGQGLRLIYYSQIVNDFQKGDIAEGYSVSREKKESFPLTVTSAQKNPTAFYLCASSPDRGRLNNSPLHFGNGTRLTVT.

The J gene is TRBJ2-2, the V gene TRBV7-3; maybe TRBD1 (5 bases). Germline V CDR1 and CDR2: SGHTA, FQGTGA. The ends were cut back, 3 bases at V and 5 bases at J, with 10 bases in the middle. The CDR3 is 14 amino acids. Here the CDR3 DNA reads TGTGCCAGCAGCTTGGCAGGGCGGACCGGGGAGCTGTTTTTT. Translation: CASSLAGRTGELFF. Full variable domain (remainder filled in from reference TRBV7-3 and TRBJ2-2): GAGVSQTPSNKVTEKGKYVELRCDPISGHTALYWYRQSLGQGPEFLIYFQGTGAADDSGLPNDRFFAVRPEGSVSTLKIQRTERGDSAVYLCASSLAGRTGELFFGEGSRLTVL.

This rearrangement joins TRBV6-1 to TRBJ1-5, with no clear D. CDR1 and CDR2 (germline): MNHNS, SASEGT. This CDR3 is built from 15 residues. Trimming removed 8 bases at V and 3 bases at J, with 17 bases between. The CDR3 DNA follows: TGTGCCAGCTCAGGCGTCACCGGCGTCAATCAGCCCCAGCATTTT. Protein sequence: CASSGVTGVNQPQHF.

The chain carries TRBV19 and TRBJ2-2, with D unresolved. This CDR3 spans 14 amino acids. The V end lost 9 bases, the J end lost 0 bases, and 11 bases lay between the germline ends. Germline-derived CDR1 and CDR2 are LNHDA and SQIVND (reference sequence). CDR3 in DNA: TGTGCCAGCTCGACTGTCGCGAACACCGGGGAGCTGTTTTTT. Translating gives CASSTVANTGELFF.

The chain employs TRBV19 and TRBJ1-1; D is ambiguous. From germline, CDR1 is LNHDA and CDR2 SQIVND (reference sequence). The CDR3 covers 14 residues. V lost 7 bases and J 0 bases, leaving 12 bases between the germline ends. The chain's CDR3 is CASNLAQLNTEAFF. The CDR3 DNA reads TGTGCCAGTAACTTGGCACAGCTGAACACTGAAGCTTTCTTT. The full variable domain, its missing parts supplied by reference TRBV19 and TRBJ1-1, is DGGITQSPKYLFRKEGQNVTLSCEQNLNHDAMYWYRQDPGQGLRLIYYSQIVNDFQKGDIAEGYSVSREKKESFPLTVTSAQKNPTAFYLCASNLAQLNTEAFFGQGTRLTVV.

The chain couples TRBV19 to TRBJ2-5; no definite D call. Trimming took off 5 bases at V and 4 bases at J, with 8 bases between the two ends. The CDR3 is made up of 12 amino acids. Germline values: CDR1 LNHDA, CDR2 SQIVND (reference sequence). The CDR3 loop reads CASSPSTETQYF. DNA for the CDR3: TGTGCCAGTAGTCCGTCTACAGAGACCCAGTACTTC.

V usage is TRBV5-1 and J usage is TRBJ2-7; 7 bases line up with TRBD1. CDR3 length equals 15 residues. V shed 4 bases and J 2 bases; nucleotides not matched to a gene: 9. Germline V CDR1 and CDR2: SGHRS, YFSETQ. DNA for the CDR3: TGCGCCAGCAGCCCTGGGACAGCGGTCCCCTACGAGCAGTACTTC. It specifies CASSPGTAVPYEQYF.

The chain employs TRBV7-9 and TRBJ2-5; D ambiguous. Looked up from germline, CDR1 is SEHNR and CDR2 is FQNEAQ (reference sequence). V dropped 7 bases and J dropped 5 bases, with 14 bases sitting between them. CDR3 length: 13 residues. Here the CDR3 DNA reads TGTGCCAGCAAGGTCGGCCGGCGGGAGACCCAGTACTTC. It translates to CASKVGRRETQYF.

The CDR3 is CASSGFGAGADYGYTF. DNA for the CDR3: TGTGCCAGCAGCGGATTCGGGGCAGGGGCGGACTATGGCTACACCTTC. The chain recombines TRBV5-6 with TRBJ1-2, with D possibly TRBD1 on 6 matching bases. Germline CDR1 SGHDT, CDR2 YYEEEE. This CDR3 comprises 16 residues. The V end lost 4 bases, the J end lost 3 bases, and 19 bases lay between the germline ends.

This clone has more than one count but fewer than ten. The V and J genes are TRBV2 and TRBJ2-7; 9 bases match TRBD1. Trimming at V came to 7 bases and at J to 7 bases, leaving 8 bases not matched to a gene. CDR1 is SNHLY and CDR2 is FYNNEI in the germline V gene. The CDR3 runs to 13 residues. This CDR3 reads CASIIQGAGEQYF. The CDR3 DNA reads TGTGCCAGCATAATACAGGGGGCTGGGGAGCAGTACTTC.